A single sample gave rise to the 27 T cell receptor beta chains below, sequenced in a study of cytomegalovirus exposure and HLA in healthy donors (TCRdb year 2017). The library was built by means of the immunoSEQ multiplex PCR assay. A mixture of 60 forward primers for TCR Vbeta segments and 13 reverse primers for TCR Jbeta segments was used in the multiplex PCR. The table comes from immuneACCESS by way of TCRdb, which keeps in-frame sequences with V and J called. Part of the clones is missing from these tables; in studies checked, under half for an unresolved V gene and the rest for unknown reasons. This sample gives about 230,000 clones in total; approximately 82% of them show up just once. The top ten constitute approximately 0.5% of the sample. Source material: PBMCs. Every receptor here comes from a woman in her thirties or forties in good health and CMV-seronegative.

The sample holds a few counts of this clone. This chain links TRBV29-1 with TRBJ2-1, with 10 bases matching TRBD1. There are 16 residues in the CDR3. V lost 6 bases, J lost 8 bases, and 16 bases stayed unmatched. The V gene's germline CDR1 is SQVTM and CDR2 ANQGSEA. CDR3 sequence reads: CSVKRGDRGPLDEQFF. The CDR3 region has the DNA TGCAGCGTCAAACGAGGGGACAGGGGCCCTTTGGATGAGCAGTTCTTC.

This chain joins TRBV10-3 and TRBJ1-1, with a tentative D call TRBD1 (6 bases). There are 13 residues in the CDR3. Germline CDR1 is ENHRY and CDR2 is SYGVKD. Trimming removed 4 bases from V and 4 bases from J, with 10 bases in between. CDR3 sequence: CAISAQGSTEAFF. Here the CDR3 DNA reads TGTGCCATCAGTGCTCAGGGGTCCACTGAAGCTTTCTTT.

This chain uses TRBV27 with TRBJ1-1, with D possibly being TRBD1 (6 bases). The germline V gene encodes CDR1 MNHEY and CDR2 SMNVEV (reference sequence). V was trimmed by 7 bases and J by 4 bases, leaving 16 bases between them. There are 14 residues in the CDR3. CDR3 residues: CASMRRGGITEAFF. The CDR3 nucleotides are TGTGCCAGCATGCGGAGGGGGGGGATCACTGAAGCTTTCTTT.

The V and J genes are TRBV5-6 and TRBJ2-1, with 7 nucleotides matching TRBD1. Unmatched junction bases numbered 9, after V lost 2 bases and J lost 7 bases. Germline assignment: CDR1 SGHDT and CDR2 YYEEEE. The CDR3 spans 15 residues. The CDR3 DNA follows: TGTGCCAGCAGCTTACTGACAGGGTTGAAGAATGAGCAGTTCTTC. Translating gives CASSLLTGLKNEQFF.

The chain employs TRBV10-3 and TRBJ1-2, with 8 bases that match TRBD1. Germline-derived CDR1 and CDR2 are ENHRY and SYGVKD. There are 15 residues in the CDR3. V was clipped by 3 bases and J by 8 bases; unmatched bases: 11. The CDR3 loop reads CAISDSDQGAWGYTF. The DNA for the CDR3 is TGTGCCATCAGTGATTCAGATCAGGGGGCATGGGGCTACACCTTC.

This clone has only one observation. V and J are TRBV28 and TRBJ2-1; 9 positions agree with TRBD1. The junction had 7 bases not matched to a gene; V was cut back by 6 bases and J by 1 base. The CDR3 loop spans 16 amino acids. Germline V CDR1 and CDR2: MDHEN, SYDVKM. The chain's CDR3 is CASSNSGTGSYNEQFF. DNA of the CDR3: TGTGCCAGCAGCAACTCCGGGACAGGGTCCTACAATGAGCAGTTCTTC.

This clone was detected once. This chain joins TRBV29-1 and TRBJ1-1; D is unresolved. Trimming left V 0 bases short and J 6 bases short, with 5 bases between. Germline CDR1 SQVTM, CDR2 ANQGSEA. The CDR3 totals 11 residues. The CDR3 protein is CSVEDGPEAFF. The DNA for the CDR3 is TGCAGCGTTGAAGATGGGCCTGAAGCTTTCTTT.

The chain uses TRBV10-1 and TRBJ2-7; D is ambiguous. The CDR3 spans 14 residues. Germline CDR1 and CDR2: WNHNN and SYGVQD (reference sequence). V lost 6 bases, J lost 2 bases, and 14 bases lay in between. CDR3 DNA sequence: TGCGCCAGCAGCGATACCGGGTTCCCCTACGAGCAGTACTTC. This sequence encodes CASSDTGFPYEQYF.

This chain connects TRBV29-1 to TRBJ2-2; TRBD1 agrees at 10 bases. The CDR3 runs to 15 residues. Trimming removed 4 bases from V and 7 bases from J; junction bases left unmatched: 9. Looked up from germline, CDR1 is SQVTM and CDR2 is ANQGSEA. CDR3 sequence reads: CSVAPGQGWNGELFF. CDR3 coding DNA: TGCAGCGTTGCTCCGGGACAGGGGTGGAACGGGGAGCTGTTTTTT.

The V call is TRBV7-9, the J call TRBJ1-2; 9 bases match TRBD1. CDR3 length: 15 residues. V gave up 4 bases and J gave up 5 bases; unmatched junction bases: 8. Looked up from germline, CDR1 is SEHNR and CDR2 is FQNEAQ (reference sequence). The CDR3 here is CASSSAQDRGYGYTF. DNA for the CDR3: TGTGCCAGCAGCTCGGCCCAGGACAGGGGATATGGCTACACCTTC.

The chain employs TRBV6-1 and TRBJ2-3; 9 nucleotides line up with TRBD2. The CDR3 loop spans 18 amino acids. Trimming at V came to 3 bases and at J to 5 bases, leaving 15 bases not matched to a gene. CDR1 is MNHNS, CDR2 SASEGT, per germline. The CDR3 DNA is TGTGCCAGCAGTGACCGCGGGGGAGCGGGGGGCCCTGGAGATACGCAGTATTTT. Protein: CASSDRGGAGGPGDTQYF.

This clone has a single count. The chain couples TRBV11-2 to TRBJ2-2; D possibly corresponds to TRBD2 (7 bases). Trimming cost V 4 bases and J 4 bases, with 16 bases left between them. Per the germline V gene, CDR1 is SGHAT and CDR2 is FQNNGV. The CDR3 covers 16 residues. The CDR3 protein is CASSSDRGAGTGELFF. The CDR3 DNA is TGTGCCAGCAGCTCCGATCGGGGGGCCGGCACCGGGGAGCTGTTTTTT.

The chain uses TRBV27 and TRBJ1-6, with TRBD1 as a possible D gene (6 bases). The CDR3 covers 17 residues. The V end was cut by 4 bases, the J end by 0 bases, with 13 bases between. The germline gives CDR1 MNHEY, CDR2 SMNVEV (reference sequence). The CDR3 loop reads CASSYRATSSYNSPLHF. In DNA, the CDR3 is TGTGCCAGCAGTTACAGGGCTACCAGCTCCTATAATTCACCCCTCCACTTT.

V and J are TRBV6-1 and TRBJ2-5, with 8 bases aligning to TRBD2. The DNA matches TRBJ2-7 better at its end, which makes the J call doubtful. This CDR3 spans 16 amino acids. From germline, CDR1 is MNHNS and CDR2 SASEGT. The CDR3 DNA follows: TGTGCCAGCAGTGAAGCCCCCGGGACTAGATCCCTCGAGCAGTACTTC. Amino acids: CASSEAPGTRSLEQYF.

In its sample, this clone was seen once. The gene calls are TRBV9 and TRBJ1-6; no reliable D call. The CDR3 extends over 16 amino acids. The germline V gene has CDR1 SGDLS and CDR2 YYNGEE. The germline V and J ends were trimmed by 0 bases and 2 bases, with 9 bases remaining between them. CDR3 coding DNA: TGTGCCAGCAGCGTAGTTGCCGGAGCCTATAATTCACCCCTCCACTTT. Translating it yields CASSVVAGAYNSPLHF.

The CDR3 spells CASSLGGMNTEAFF. The CDR3 DNA is TGTGCCAGCAGTCTAGGAGGGATGAACACTGAAGCTTTCTTT. This chain uses TRBV6-6 with TRBJ1-1; D remains unclear. The germline V and J ends were trimmed by 5 bases and 0 bases, with 10 bases remaining between them. The CDR3 length is 14 residues. Germline CDR1 is MNHNY and CDR2 is SVGAGI (reference sequence).

This chain links TRBV9 with TRBJ1-4, with D perhaps TRBD1 (5 bases). The CDR3 covers 15 residues. Germline V gene sequence: CDR1 SGDLS, CDR2 YYNGEE. The V and J ends lost 0 bases and 8 bases respectively, with 14 bases between them. The CDR3 bases are TGTGCCAGCAGCGTAGGGGGTCAGGGTGACGAAAAACTGTTTTTT. This codes for CASSVGGQGDEKLFF. The variable domain in full, completed from reference TRBV9 and TRBJ1-4, reads DSGVTQTPKHLITATGQRVTLRCSPRSGDLSVYWYQQSLDQGLQFLIQYYNGEERAKGNILERFSAQQFPDLHSELNLSSLELGDSALYFCASSVGGQGDEKLFFGSGTQLSVL.

The CDR3 sequence: CATSRGTSGGETQYF. The CDR3 region has the DNA TGTGCCACCAGCAGAGGGACTAGCGGGGGCGAGACCCAGTACTTC. The J gene is TRBJ2-5, the V gene TRBV15; 13 bases are shared with TRBD2. The germline CDR1 and CDR2 sequences are LNHNV and YYDKDF (reference sequence). Germline trimming cut 1 base from V and 5 bases from J; bases unmatched to any gene: 1. The CDR3 covers 15 residues.

The chain uses TRBV6-5 and TRBJ1-1; D uncertain. Germline V gives CDR1 MNHEY, CDR2 SVGAGI. CDR3 size: 15 residues. Trimming left V 2 bases short and J 3 bases short, with 13 bases between. The CDR3 nucleotides read TGTGCCAGCAGTTACAATTCGAGGGTGGACACTGAAGCTTTCTTT. As protein: CASSYNSRVDTEAFF.

As for this clone: At one end the junction does not follow the germline gene, possibly because of a read error. This chain connects TRBV30 to TRBJ2-7; perhaps TRBD1 as D (6 bases). Germline CDR1 GTSNPN, CDR2 SVGIG (reference sequence). The CDR3 runs 14 residues. The CDR3 coding sequence is TGTGCCTGGAGTTATGGGGGCTCGTCCTACGAGCGGTACTTC. Translated: CAWSYGGSSYERYF. The complete variable domain, with remaining parts taken from reference TRBV30 and TRBJ2-7, reads SQTIHQWPATLVQPVGSPLSLECTVEGTSNPNLYWYRQAAGRGLQLLFYSVGIGQISSEVPQNLSASRPQDRQFILSSKKLLLSDSGFYLCAWSYGGSSYERYFGPGTRLTVT.

The chain combines TRBV19 with TRBJ1-6; 10 bases align to TRBD1. Germline assignment: CDR1 LNHDA and CDR2 SQIVND (reference sequence). The CDR3 has 14 residues. With 4 bases clipped from V and 10 bases from J, the junction kept 4 bases outside the gene matches. CDR3 sequence reads: CASSTGTGVSPLHF. The CDR3 DNA follows: TGTGCCAGTAGTACCGGGACAGGGGTCTCACCCCTCCACTTT.

In DNA, the CDR3 is TGTGCCAGCCAAAAAGGGGGAACCGGGGATGAGCAGTTCTTC. Protein product: CASQKGGTGDEQFF. V and J are TRBV5-4 and TRBJ2-1, with D possibly matching TRBD1 (6 bases). Trimming shortened V by 7 bases and J by 8 bases, and 19 bases separated the two germline ends. From germline, CDR1 is SGHNT and CDR2 YYREEE (reference sequence). This CDR3 region has 14 residues.

The genes are TRBV7-9 and TRBJ2-5, with 9 bases aligning to TRBD1. The junction had 11 bases not matched to a gene; V was cut back by 3 bases and J by 6 bases. The CDR3 has 16 amino acids. Germline values: CDR1 SEHNR, CDR2 FQNEAQ (reference sequence). The DNA for the CDR3 is TGTGCCAGCAGCTTTGCCTCGGGACAGGGCGGCCAGACCCAGTACTTC. It specifies CASSFASGQGGQTQYF.

The V call is TRBV4-2, the J call TRBJ2-2; 7 positions match TRBD2. From germline, CDR1 is LGHNA and CDR2 YNFKEQ. V trimming: 0 bases; J trimming: 0 bases; junction bases outside the gene matches: 4. This CDR3 is 17 amino acids long. CDR3 residues: CASSQDGAGTNTGELFF. The CDR3 DNA is TGTGCCAGCAGCCAAGACGGAGCGGGGACGAACACCGGGGAGCTGTTTTTT.

This sequence joins TRBV5-4 and TRBJ2-5, with 10 bases aligning to TRBD2. J lost 4 bases, V lost 3 bases, and 3 bases had no gene match. This CDR3 is built from 14 residues. The V gene's germline CDR1 is SGHNT and CDR2 YYREEE (reference sequence). CDR3 sequence: CASSSTSGTETQYF. Written as DNA, the CDR3 is TGTGCCAGCAGCTCAACTAGCGGGACAGAGACCCAGTACTTC.

The chain has TRBV7-9 and TRBJ2-5; 9 bases match TRBD1. The germline gives CDR1 SEHNR, CDR2 FQNEAQ (reference sequence). The CDR3 extends over 15 amino acids. Losses at the gene ends were 5 bases for V and 3 bases for J; bases not matched to a gene: 7. CDR3 in DNA: TGTGCCAGCAGCCCCCAAACAGGGGGCGAAGAGACCCAGTACTTC. Translating it yields CASSPQTGGEETQYF. Supplemented by reference TRBV7-9 and TRBJ2-5, the full variable domain reads DTGVSQNPRHKITKRGQNVTFRCDPISEHNRLYWYRQTLGQGPEFLTYFQNEAQLEKSRLLSDRFSAERPKGSFSTLEIQRTEQGDSAMYLCASSPQTGGEETQYFGPGTRLLVL.

The genes are TRBV4-2 and TRBJ1-6; TRBD1 is a possible D gene (5 bases). There are 16 residues in the CDR3. CDR1 is LGHNA, CDR2 YNFKEQ, per germline. Trimming removed 1 base at V and 4 bases at J, with 11 bases between. As DNA, the CDR3 is TGTGCCAGCAGCCAAGCTGGGGGGGGATATAATTCACCCCTCCACTTT. As protein: CASSQAGGGYNSPLHF.